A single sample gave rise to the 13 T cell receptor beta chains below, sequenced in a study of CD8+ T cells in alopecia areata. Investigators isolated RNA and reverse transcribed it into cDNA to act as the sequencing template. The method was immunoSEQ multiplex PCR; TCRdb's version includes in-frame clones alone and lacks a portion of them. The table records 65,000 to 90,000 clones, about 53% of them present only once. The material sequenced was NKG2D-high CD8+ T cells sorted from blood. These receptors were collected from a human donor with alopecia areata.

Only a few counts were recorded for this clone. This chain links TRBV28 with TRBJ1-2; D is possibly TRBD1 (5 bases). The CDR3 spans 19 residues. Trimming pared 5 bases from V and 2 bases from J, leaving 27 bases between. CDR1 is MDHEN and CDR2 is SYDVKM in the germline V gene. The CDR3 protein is CASSPSRQRKTNRNYGYTF. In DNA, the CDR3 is TGTGCCAGCAGTCCAAGCAGACAGAGAAAAACAAATCGCAACTATGGCTACACCTTC.

CDR3 region: CASSPDTDNEQFF. For the CDR3, the DNA is TGTGCCAGCAGCCCCGACACTGACAATGAGCAGTTCTTC. The J gene is TRBJ2-1, the V gene TRBV9, with D uncertain. This CDR3 spans 13 amino acids. V was clipped by 4 bases and J by 5 bases, with 10 bases between them. The germline V gene encodes CDR1 SGDLS and CDR2 YYNGEE.

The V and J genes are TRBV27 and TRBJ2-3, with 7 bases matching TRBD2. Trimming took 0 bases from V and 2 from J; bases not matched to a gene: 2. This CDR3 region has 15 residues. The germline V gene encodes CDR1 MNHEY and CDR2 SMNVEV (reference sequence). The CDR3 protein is CASSLSGGDTDTQYF. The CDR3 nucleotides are TGTGCCAGCAGTTTATCGGGAGGGGACACAGATACGCAGTATTTT.

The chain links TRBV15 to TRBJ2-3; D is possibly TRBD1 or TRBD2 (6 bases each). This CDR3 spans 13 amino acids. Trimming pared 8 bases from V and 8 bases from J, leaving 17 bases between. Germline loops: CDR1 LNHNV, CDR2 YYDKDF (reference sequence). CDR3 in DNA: TGTGCCACCTCACAGGGACTCCCACTTACGCAGTATTTT. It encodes CATSQGLPLTQYF. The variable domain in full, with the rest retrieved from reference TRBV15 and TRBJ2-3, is DAMVIQNPRYQVTQFGKPVTLSCSQTLNHNVMYWYQQKSSQAPKLLFHYYDKDFNNEADTPDNFQSRRPNTSFCFLDIRSPGLGDTAMYLCATSQGLPLTQYFGPGTRLTVL.

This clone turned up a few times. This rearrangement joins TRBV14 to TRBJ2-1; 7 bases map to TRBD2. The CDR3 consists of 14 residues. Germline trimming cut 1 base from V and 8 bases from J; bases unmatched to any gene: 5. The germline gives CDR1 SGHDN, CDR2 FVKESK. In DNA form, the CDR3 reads TGTGCCAGCAGCCAAGGAGGACTAGACTATGAGCAGTTCTTC. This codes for CASSQGGLDYEQFF.

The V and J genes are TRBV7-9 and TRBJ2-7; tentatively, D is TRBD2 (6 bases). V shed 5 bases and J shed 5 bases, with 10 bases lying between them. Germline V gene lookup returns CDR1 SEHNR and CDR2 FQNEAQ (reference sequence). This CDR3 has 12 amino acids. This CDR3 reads CASSPAGNEQYF. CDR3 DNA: TGTGCCAGCAGCCCGGCGGGGAACGAGCAGTACTTC.

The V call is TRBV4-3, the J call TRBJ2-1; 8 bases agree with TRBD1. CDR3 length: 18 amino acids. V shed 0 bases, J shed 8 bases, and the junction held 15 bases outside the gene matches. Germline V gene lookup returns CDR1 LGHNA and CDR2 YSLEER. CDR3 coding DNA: TGCGCCAGCAGCCAAGATCGTGAATATCGGGACAGGTCCCATGAGCAGTTCTTC. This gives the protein CASSQDREYRDRSHEQFF.

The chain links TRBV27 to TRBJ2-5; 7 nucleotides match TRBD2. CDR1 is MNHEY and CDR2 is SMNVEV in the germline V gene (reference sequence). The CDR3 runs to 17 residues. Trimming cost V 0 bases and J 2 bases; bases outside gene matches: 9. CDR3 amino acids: CASSLSSGLTSQETQYF. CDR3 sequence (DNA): TGTGCCAGCAGTTTATCTAGCGGGCTCACGTCGCAAGAGACCCAGTACTTC.

The CDR3 DNA sequence: TGTGCCAGCAGCTTCTGGGACACCCCCTACGAGCAGTACTTC. Protein sequence: CASSFWDTPYEQYF. This chain connects TRBV5-4 to TRBJ2-7; TRBD1 might be the D (6 bases). The CDR3 covers 14 residues. V lost 2 bases to trimming and J lost 2 bases, with 11 bases between them. Germline CDR1 and CDR2: SGHNT and YYREEE (reference sequence).

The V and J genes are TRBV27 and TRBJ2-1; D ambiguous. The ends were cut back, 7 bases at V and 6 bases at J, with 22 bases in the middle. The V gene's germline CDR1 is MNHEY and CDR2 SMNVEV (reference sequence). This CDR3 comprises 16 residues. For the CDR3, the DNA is TGTGCCAGCAACAGTTATGTGGGCGCAGTCCGCAATGAGCAGTTCTTC. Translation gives CASNSYVGAVRNEQFF.

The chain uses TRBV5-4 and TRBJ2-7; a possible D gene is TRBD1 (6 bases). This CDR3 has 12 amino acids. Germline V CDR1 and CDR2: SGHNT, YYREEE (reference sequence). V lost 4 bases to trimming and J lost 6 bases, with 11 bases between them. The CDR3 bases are TGTGCCAGCAGCCTCAGGGGTCCCGAGCAGTACTTC. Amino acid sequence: CASSLRGPEQYF.

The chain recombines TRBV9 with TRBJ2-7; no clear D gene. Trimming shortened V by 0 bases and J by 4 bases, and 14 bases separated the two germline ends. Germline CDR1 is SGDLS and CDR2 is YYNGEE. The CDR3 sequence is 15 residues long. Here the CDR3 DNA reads TGTGCCAGCAGCGTAGACCCAGGCGCGCCGTACGAGCAGTACTTC. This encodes CASSVDPGAPYEQYF.

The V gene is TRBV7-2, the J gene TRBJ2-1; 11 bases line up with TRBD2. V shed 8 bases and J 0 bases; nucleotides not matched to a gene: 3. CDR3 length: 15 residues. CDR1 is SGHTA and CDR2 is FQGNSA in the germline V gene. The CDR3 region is CASVAGGSSYNEQFF. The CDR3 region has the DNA TGTGCCAGCGTAGCGGGAGGGAGCTCCTACAATGAGCAGTTCTTC.